The 13 T cell receptor beta chains below all came from one sample that was sequenced in a study of T cells in women clearing cervical HPV infection (dated 2018 in TCRdb). The method behind the library was the immunoSEQ multiplex PCR assay. The source is immuneACCESS, and TCRdb retained only in-frame sequences with V and J called. Part of the clones is not carried over; for the studies checked, unresolved V genes explain less than half of this, and the remainder is unexplained. The data table for this sample lists about 20,000 clones. Less than 3.5% of the sample goes to the ten largest clones. The sample was blood buffy coat. All receptors come from a woman between 18 and 70 years old with a cervical HPV16 infection that either progressed to CIN3+ or cleared (not recorded which).

To note about this clone: Read sequence stops 3 residues before the CDR3 end, and the germline J gene provides the missing end. The chain is built from TRBV11-2 and TRBJ1-6, with 10 bases that match TRBD1. This CDR3 is built from 15 residues. V was clipped by 5 bases and J by 10 bases; unmatched bases: 8. Looked up from germline, CDR1 is SGHAT and CDR2 is FQNNGV. CDR3 amino acids: CASSAPDRGWSPLHF. CDR3 DNA, as far as it was read: TGTGCCAGCAGCGCCCCGGACAGGGGGTGGTCACCC.

Worth noting for this clone: The read finishes 3 residues shy of the CDR3 end, and the germline J gene is used to complete it. The rearrangement uses TRBV30 and TRBJ2-2, with 7 positions matching TRBD2. V gave up 3 bases and J gave up 5 bases; unmatched junction bases: 6. Per germline, CDR1 GTSNPN and CDR2 SVGIG (reference sequence). The CDR3 is 14 amino acids. The CDR3 protein is CAWRAGLETGELFF. The sequenced part of the CDR3 DNA is TGTGCCTGGAGGGCCGGACTAGAAACCGGGGAG.

As to this clone: The read terminates 3 residues ahead of where the CDR3 ends, so the germline J gene completes it. This sequence joins TRBV5-1 and TRBJ2-2, with TRBD1 identical over 10 bases. V shed 3 bases, J shed 6 bases, and the junction held 8 bases outside the gene matches. The CDR3 is 16 residues long. CDR1 is SGHRS and CDR2 is YFSETQ in the germline V gene. CDR3 DNA (partial): TGCGCCAGCAGCTCCCGGGACAGGGGTCTCGCCGGGGAG. Protein product: CASSSRDRGLAGE. The entire CDR3 protein is CASSSRDRGLAGELFF.

Regarding this clone: The sequenced fragment ends 3 residues before the CDR3 boundary, so the rest is inferred from the germline J gene. The rearrangement links TRBV7-2 to TRBJ1-2; D is perhaps TRBD1 (6 bases). The CDR3 runs 13 residues. The germline gives CDR1 SGHTA, CDR2 FQGNSA. With 3 bases removed from V and 4 bases from J, the gap between germline ends came to 9 bases. The CDR3 is CASSFQGLYGYTF. CDR3 DNA, as far as it was read: TGTGCCAGCAGCTTCCAGGGGCTCTATGGC.

Concerning this clone itself: The read ends 3 residues before the CDR3 terminus; that terminus is restored from the germline J gene. The chain employs TRBV5-1 and TRBJ1-1; D may be TRBD1 (6 bases). Trimming shortened V by 5 bases and J by 1 base, and 9 bases separated the two germline ends. This CDR3 has 13 residues. The germline CDR1 and CDR2 sequences are SGHRS and YFSETQ. CDR3 DNA (partial): TGCGCCAGCAGTGTGGACAGGAACACTGAA. It codes for CASSVDRNTE. The full CDR3 is CASSVDRNTEAFF.

As for this clone: Coverage ceases 3 residues before the CDR3 finishes, and the germline J gene fills in the end. V usage is TRBV29-1 and J usage is TRBJ1-1; 7 bases line up with TRBD1. Germline lookup yields CDR1 SQVTM and CDR2 ANQGSEA. The trim removed 4 bases at V and 5 bases at J, leaving 7 bases unmatched. CDR3 length: 13 residues. The CDR3 sequence is CSVGAGGQTEAFF. The DNA read from the CDR3 is TGCAGCGTTGGGGCAGGGGGGCAAACTGAA.

As for this clone: Read data end 3 residues before the CDR3 end; the end is taken from the germline J gene. The chain is built from TRBV4-2 and TRBJ2-1, with TRBD2 as a possible D gene (7 bases). Trimming removed 4 bases at V and 2 bases at J, with 18 bases between. Per germline, CDR1 LGHNA and CDR2 YNFKEQ. CDR3 size: 17 residues. CDR3 loop: CASSPLGGGGTYNEQFF. CDR3 bases read: TGTGCCAGCAGCCCCCTGGGAGGGGGGGGAACCTACAATGAG.

Worth noting for this clone: The read ends 3 residues early relative to the CDR3; the germline J gene fills the gap. This chain joins TRBV2 and TRBJ1-1; no reliable D call. Trimming cost V 6 bases and J 3 bases, with 8 bases left between them. The CDR3 has 12 amino acids. The V gene's germline CDR1 is SNHLY and CDR2 FYNNEI. CDR3 bases read: TGTGCCAGCAGCCAGGTCTACACTGAA. Protein sequence: CASSQVYTE. The entire CDR3 is CASSQVYTEAFF.

This clone shows up as medium-sized (0.01 to 0.1%) by frequency. The DNA ends 3 residues before the CDR3 does, and the rest of the CDR3 is filled in from the germline J gene. J is TRBJ2-5 and V is TRBV18; TRBD1 matches 7 bases. From germline, CDR1 is KGHSH and CDR2 LQKENI. Unmatched junction bases numbered 1, after V lost 4 bases and J lost 2 bases. This CDR3 spans 13 amino acids. CDR3 amino acids: CASSRDRQETQYF. CDR3 DNA (partial): TGTGCCAGCTCACGGGACAGACAAGAGACC.

Notes on this clone: Read coverage stops 3 residues before the CDR3 terminus; the germline J gene supplies the remainder. The chain recombines TRBV2 with TRBJ1-2, with 7 bases aligning to TRBD1. The J segment lost 7 bases and the V segment lost 7 bases, leaving 9 bases of the junction unmatched. The germline gives CDR1 SNHLY, CDR2 FYNNEI. The length of the CDR3 is 13 residues. Partial CDR3 DNA: TGTGCCAGCACAAGCCCCCGACAGGGTGGC. Protein: CASTSPRQGG. The entire CDR3 protein is CASTSPRQGGYTF.

The CDR3 DNA, read in part, is TGTGCCAGCTCACCACGGCAGGGTGTCGAAAACACC. Translating it yields CASSPRQGVENT. The complete CDR3 reads CASSPRQGVENTIYF. V usage is TRBV18 and J usage is TRBJ1-3; TRBD1 is a possible D gene (5 bases). The missing CDR3 end, 3 residues past where the read stops, is filled in from the germline J gene. The V gene's germline CDR1 is KGHSH and CDR2 LQKENI. CDR3 length: 15 residues. V lost 1 base and J 6 bases, leaving 13 bases between the germline ends.

In regard to this clone: With the read ending 3 residues before the CDR3 end, the germline J gene is used to fill in that end. This chain connects TRBV30 to TRBJ1-2; 9 bases are a match to TRBD1. The V segment lost 1 base and the J segment 1 base; nucleotides outside the gene matches: 1. The CDR3 is 14 residues long. The germline gives CDR1 GTSNPN, CDR2 SVGIG (reference sequence). The CDR3 region is CAWSETGGNYGYTF. The CDR3 DNA, read in part, is TGTGCCTGGAGTGAGACAGGGGGTAACTATGGC.

Details on this clone: The CDR3 end is not reached by the read, which stops 3 residues before it; the germline J gene fills it in. The chain is built from TRBV7-9 and TRBJ2-7; 7 bases agree with TRBD2. The trim removed 4 bases at V and 3 bases at J, leaving 3 bases unmatched. Germline V gene sequence: CDR1 SEHNR, CDR2 FQNEAQ (reference sequence). The length of the CDR3 is 13 residues. This chain's CDR3 is CASSSRDYYEQYF. The sequenced part of the CDR3 DNA is TGTGCCAGCAGCTCCCGGGACTACTACGAG.